A single sample is the source of the 13 T cell receptor beta chains below, sequenced in a study of CD8 T cells in Susac syndrome. The RNA input was roughly 0.45 to 1 ug, and it was reverse transcribed with random hexamers. MiXCR was run by TCRdb on the immunoSEQ multiplex PCR reads, yielding one entry per CDR3 protein. Here the sample spans approximately 190,000 distinct CDR3 sequences, 90% to 97% being singletons. Sequencing input: CD4+ T cells from PBMCs. The receptors come from a human donor with Susac syndrome.

The chain employs TRBV6-2 or TRBV6-3 and TRBJ2-1, with 7 nucleotides matching TRBD2. The CDR3 contains 16 residues. Trimming at V came to 5 bases and at J to 4 bases, leaving 11 bases not matched to a gene. In germline, CDR1 is MNHEY, CDR2 SVGEGT. The CDR3 DNA follows: TGTGCCAGCAGTACGTTGGGGGGGTTGGGGTACAATGAGCAGTTCTTC. Translating gives CASSTLGGLGYNEQFF.

This sequence joins TRBV20-1 and TRBJ1-5; no firm D call. The germline V gene encodes CDR1 DFQATT and CDR2 SNEGSKA (reference sequence). CDR3 length: 12 residues. V shed 3 bases and J shed 2 bases, with 5 bases lying between them. The CDR3, as DNA: TGCAGTGCTAGTCGCCGCAATCAGCCCCAGCATTTT. The encoded protein is CSASRRNQPQHF.

The chain carries TRBV11-2 and TRBJ2-3; 8 bases are a match to TRBD1. The CDR3 contains 15 residues. Per germline, CDR1 SGHAT and CDR2 FQNNGV. J gave up 2 bases and V 5 bases, and 6 bases lay outside the gene matches. Here the CDR3 DNA reads TGTGCCAGCAGCATTACAGGGGGAAACACAGATACGCAGTATTTT. It yields the protein CASSITGGNTDTQYF.

The gene calls are TRBV7-9 and TRBJ1-1; possibly TRBD1 for D (6 bases). The V and J ends lost 1 base and 4 bases respectively, with 13 bases between them. The germline gives CDR1 SEHNR, CDR2 FQNEAQ (reference sequence). This CDR3 has 15 residues. This CDR3 reads CASSLGYQGTTEAFF. CDR3 nucleotide sequence: TGTGCCAGCAGCTTAGGGTATCAGGGGACCACTGAAGCTTTCTTT.

The count of this clonotype is one. The chain employs TRBV15 and TRBJ1-2; the D gene is possibly TRBD1 (5 bases). Germline CDR1 LNHNV, CDR2 YYDKDF (reference sequence). Deletions cut 3 bases from V and 11 bases from J, with 13 bases between. The CDR3 covers 12 residues. CDR3 bases: TGTGCCACCAGCAGGGACACCCGTGGTTACACCTTC. Translated: CATSRDTRGYTF.

This clonotype was counted a few times. J is TRBJ2-2 and V is TRBV5-1; D uncertain. The V and J ends lost 4 bases and 3 bases respectively, with 7 bases between them. This CDR3 contains 13 residues. CDR1 and CDR2 from the germline V gene are SGHRS and YFSETQ. CDR3 nucleotides: TGCGCCAGCAGCCCAGACCACACCGGGGAGCTGTTTTTT. Amino acids: CASSPDHTGELFF.

The chain employs TRBV5-6 and TRBJ1-1; unclear D gene. Trimming stripped 0 bases from V and 1 base from J, with 7 bases between. Per germline, CDR1 SGHDT and CDR2 YYEEEE. The CDR3 is made up of 14 amino acids. This CDR3 reads CASSLVFRNTEAFF. The CDR3 nucleotides read TGTGCCAGCAGCTTGGTGTTCCGGAACACTGAAGCTTTCTTT. Full variable domain (missing parts from reference TRBV5-6 and TRBJ1-1): DAGVTQSPTHLIKTRGQQVTLRCSPKSGHDTVSWYQQALGQGPQFIFQYYEEEERQRGNFPDRFSGHQFPNYSSELNVNALLLGDSALYLCASSLVFRNTEAFFGQGTRLTVV.

This clonotype was recorded only once. V and J are TRBV20-1 and TRBJ1-4, with TRBD1 as a possible D gene (6 bases). The CDR3 is made up of 12 amino acids. Germline CDR1 DFQATT, CDR2 SNEGSKA (reference sequence). The germline V and J ends were trimmed by 6 bases and 3 bases, with 8 bases remaining between them. In nucleotides, the CDR3 is TGCAGTGCCGGACAGTCTAATGAAAAACTGTTTTTT. Amino acids: CSAGQSNEKLFF.

The V call is TRBV29-1, the J call TRBJ1-2; D is uncertain. The CDR3 runs 10 residues. Germline lookup yields CDR1 SQVTM and CDR2 ANQGSEA. The germline V and J ends were trimmed by 4 bases and 6 bases, with 6 bases remaining between them. The DNA of the CDR3 is TGCAGCGTTGTTCAAAATGGCTACACCTTC. Amino acid sequence: CSVVQNGYTF.

The V gene is TRBV4-3, the J gene TRBJ1-2; TRBD1 matches at 8 bases. Germline-derived CDR1 and CDR2 are LGHNA and YSLEER. The CDR3 spans 15 residues. The J segment lost 8 bases and the V segment lost 1 base, leaving 9 bases of the junction unmatched. CDR3 DNA sequence: TGCGCCAGCAGCCAAGCAGGGGGCGCTGGGAGGGGCTACACCTTC. Translating gives CASSQAGGAGRGYTF.

This sequence joins TRBV7-2 and TRBJ2-5; D gene ambiguous. CDR1 is SGHTA and CDR2 is FQGNSA in the germline V gene. V gave up 6 bases and J gave up 3 bases, with 17 bases separating them. The CDR3 length is 15 residues. The CDR3 DNA reads as TGTGCCAGCAGACCCCGGGCAGGAAATGAAGAGACCCAGTACTTC. It yields the protein CASRPRAGNEETQYF.

The rearrangement joins TRBV11-2 to TRBJ2-7; 11 nucleotides agree with TRBD2. Germline loops: CDR1 SGHAT, CDR2 FQNNGV. The CDR3 spans 20 residues. The ends lost 5 bases at V and 0 bases at J; junction bases unmatched: 18. In DNA, the CDR3 is TGTGCCAGCAGCCCAGGTGGCCTAGCGGGGGGCCTTGGCACCTCCTACGAGCAGTACTTC. It encodes CASSPGGLAGGLGTSYEQYF.

This clonotype appeared once. The chain uses TRBV29-1 and TRBJ1-2; no reliable D call. Trimming shortened V by 8 bases and J by 5 bases, and 12 bases separated the two germline ends. This CDR3 has 11 amino acids. In germline, CDR1 is SQVTM, CDR2 ANQGSEA. The CDR3 is CSLAEPYGYTF. Here the CDR3 DNA reads TGCAGCTTGGCGGAGCCGTATGGCTACACCTTC.